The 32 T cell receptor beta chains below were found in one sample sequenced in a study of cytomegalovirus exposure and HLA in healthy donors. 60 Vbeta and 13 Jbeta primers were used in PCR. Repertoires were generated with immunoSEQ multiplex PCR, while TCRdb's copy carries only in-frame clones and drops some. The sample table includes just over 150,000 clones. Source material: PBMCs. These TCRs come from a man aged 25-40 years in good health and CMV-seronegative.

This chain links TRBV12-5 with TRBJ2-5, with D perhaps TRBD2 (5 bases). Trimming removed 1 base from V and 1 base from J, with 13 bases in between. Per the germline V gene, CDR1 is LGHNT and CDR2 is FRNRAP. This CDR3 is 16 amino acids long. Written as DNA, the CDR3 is TGTGCTAGTGGTTTGGGTGCCGGGGTTATCCAAGAGACCCAGTACTTC. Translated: CASGLGAGVIQETQYF. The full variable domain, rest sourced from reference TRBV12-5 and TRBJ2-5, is DARVTQTPRHKVTEMGQEVTMRCQPILGHNTVFWYRQTMMQGLELLAYFRNRAPLDDSGMPKDRFSAEMPDATLATLKIQPSEPRDSAVYFCASGLGAGVIQETQYFGPGTRLLVL.

This CDR3 reads CASRHARDRELHEQYF. The CDR3 nucleotides read TGTGCCAGCAGGCACGCACGGGACAGGGAGCTTCACGAGCAGTACTTC. This chain uses TRBV5-4 with TRBJ2-7; the match to TRBD1 covers 9 bases. The J segment lost 5 bases and the V segment lost 5 bases, leaving 14 bases of the junction unmatched. Germline V gene data show CDR1 as SGHNT and CDR2 as YYREEE (reference sequence). CDR3 length: 16 residues.

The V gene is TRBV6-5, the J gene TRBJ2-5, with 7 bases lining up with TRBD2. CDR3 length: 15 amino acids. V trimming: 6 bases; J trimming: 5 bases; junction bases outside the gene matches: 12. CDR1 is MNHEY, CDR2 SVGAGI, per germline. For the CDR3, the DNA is TGTGCCAGCAGCCAATATCGGACTAGGCCGGAGACCCAGTACTTC. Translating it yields CASSQYRTRPETQYF.

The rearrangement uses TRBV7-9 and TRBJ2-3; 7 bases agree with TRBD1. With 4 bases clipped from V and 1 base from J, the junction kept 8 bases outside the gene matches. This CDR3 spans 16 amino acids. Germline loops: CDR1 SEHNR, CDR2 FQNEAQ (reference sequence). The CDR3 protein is CASSSKQGIGTDTQYF. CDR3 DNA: TGTGCCAGCAGCTCTAAACAGGGGATTGGCACAGATACGCAGTATTTT.

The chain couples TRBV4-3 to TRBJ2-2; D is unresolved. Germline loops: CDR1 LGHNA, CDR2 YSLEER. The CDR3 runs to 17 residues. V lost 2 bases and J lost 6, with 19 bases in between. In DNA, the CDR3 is TGCGCCAGCAGCCAACGTTTCCGACTGGGTGAACCCGGGGAGCTGTTTTTT. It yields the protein CASSQRFRLGEPGELFF.

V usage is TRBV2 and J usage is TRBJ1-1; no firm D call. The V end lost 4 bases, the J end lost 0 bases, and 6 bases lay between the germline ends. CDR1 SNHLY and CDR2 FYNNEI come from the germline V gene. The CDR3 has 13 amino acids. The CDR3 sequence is CASSVSVNTEAFF. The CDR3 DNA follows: TGTGCCAGCAGTGTTTCGGTGAACACTGAAGCTTTCTTT.

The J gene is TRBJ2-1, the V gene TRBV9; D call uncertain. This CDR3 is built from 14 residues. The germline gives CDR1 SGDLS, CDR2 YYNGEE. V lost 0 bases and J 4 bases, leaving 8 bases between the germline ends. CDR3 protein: CASSVDSYYNEQFF. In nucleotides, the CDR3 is TGTGCCAGCAGCGTAGACAGTTATTACAATGAGCAGTTCTTC.

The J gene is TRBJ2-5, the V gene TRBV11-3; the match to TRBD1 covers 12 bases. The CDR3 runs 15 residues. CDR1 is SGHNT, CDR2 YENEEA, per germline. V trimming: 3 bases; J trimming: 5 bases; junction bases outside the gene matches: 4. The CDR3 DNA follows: TGTGCCAGCAGCTTGGGACAGGGGGCAGGGGAGACCCAGTACTTC. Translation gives CASSLGQGAGETQYF.

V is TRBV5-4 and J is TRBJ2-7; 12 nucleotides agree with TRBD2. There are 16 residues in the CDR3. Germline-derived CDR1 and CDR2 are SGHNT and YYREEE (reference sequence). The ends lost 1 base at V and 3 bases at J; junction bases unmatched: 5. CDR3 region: CASSLLGLAGSYEQYF. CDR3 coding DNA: TGTGCCAGCAGCTTGTTAGGACTAGCGGGAAGCTACGAGCAGTACTTC.

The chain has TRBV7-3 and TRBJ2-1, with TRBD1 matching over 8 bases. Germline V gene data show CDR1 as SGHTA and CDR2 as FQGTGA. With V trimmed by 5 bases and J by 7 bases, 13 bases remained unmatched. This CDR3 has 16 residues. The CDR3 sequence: CASSLQGDSDANEQFF. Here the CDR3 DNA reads TGTGCCAGCAGCCTACAGGGGGACTCCGATGCGAATGAGCAGTTCTTC.

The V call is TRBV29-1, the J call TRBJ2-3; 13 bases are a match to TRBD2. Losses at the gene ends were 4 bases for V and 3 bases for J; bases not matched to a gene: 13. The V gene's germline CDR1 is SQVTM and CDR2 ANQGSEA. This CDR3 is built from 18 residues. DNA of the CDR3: TGCAGCGTTGCCCGGACTAGCGGGAGAGGCCAGGGAACAGATACGCAGTATTTT. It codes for CSVARTSGRGQGTDTQYF.

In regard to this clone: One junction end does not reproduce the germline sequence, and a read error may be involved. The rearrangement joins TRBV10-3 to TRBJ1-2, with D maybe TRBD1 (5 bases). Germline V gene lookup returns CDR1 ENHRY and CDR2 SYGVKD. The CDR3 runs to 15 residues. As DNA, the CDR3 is TGTGCCATCAGCGAGTCGGGAAGGGGAGGGAGTGGCTACACCTTC. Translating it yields CAISESGRGGSGYTF.

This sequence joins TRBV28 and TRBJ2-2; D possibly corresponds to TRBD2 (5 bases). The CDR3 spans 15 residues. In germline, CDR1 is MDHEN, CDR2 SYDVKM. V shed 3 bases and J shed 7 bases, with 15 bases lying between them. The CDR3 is CASSFPRRRGGELFF. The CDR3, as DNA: TGTGCCAGCAGTTTTCCGCGCCGCCGGGGCGGGGAGCTGTTTTTT. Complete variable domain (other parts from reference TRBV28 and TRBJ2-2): DVKVTQSSRYLVKRTGEKVFLECVQDMDHENMFWYRQDPGLGLRLIYFSYDVKMKEKGDIPEGYSVSREKKERFSLILESASTNQTSMYLCASSFPRRRGGELFFGEGSRLTVL.

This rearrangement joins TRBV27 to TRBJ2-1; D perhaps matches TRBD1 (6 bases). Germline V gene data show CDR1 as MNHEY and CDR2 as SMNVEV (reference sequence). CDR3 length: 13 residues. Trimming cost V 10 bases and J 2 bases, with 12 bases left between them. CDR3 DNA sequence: TGTGCCACCCAGGACAGTCCCTACAATGAGCAGTTCTTC. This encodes CATQDSPYNEQFF.

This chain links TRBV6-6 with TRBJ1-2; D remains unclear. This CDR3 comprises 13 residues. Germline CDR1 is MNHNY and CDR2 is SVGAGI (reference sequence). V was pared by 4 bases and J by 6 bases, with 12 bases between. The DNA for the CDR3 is TGTGCCAGCAGTTCACAGAACCAGAATGGCTACACCTTC. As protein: CASSSQNQNGYTF.

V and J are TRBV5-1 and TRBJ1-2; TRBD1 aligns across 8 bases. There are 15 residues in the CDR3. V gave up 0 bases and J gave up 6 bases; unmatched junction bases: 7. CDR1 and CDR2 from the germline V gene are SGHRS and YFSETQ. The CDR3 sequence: CASSLVSRGLDGYTF. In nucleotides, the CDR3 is TGCGCCAGCAGCTTGGTCAGCAGGGGGCTAGATGGCTACACCTTC. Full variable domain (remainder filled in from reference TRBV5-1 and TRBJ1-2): KAGVTQTPRYLIKTRGQQVTLSCSPISGHRSVSWYQQTPGQGLQFLFEYFSETQRNKGNFPGRFSGRQFSNSRSEMNVSTLELGDSALYLCASSLVSRGLDGYTFGSGTRLTVV.

The CDR3 protein is CASSKEGSGANVLTF. The CDR3 DNA follows: TGTGCCAGCAGCAAGGAGGGATCTGGGGCCAACGTCCTGACTTTC. V and J are TRBV6-1 and TRBJ2-6; D possibly corresponds to TRBD2 (6 bases). CDR1 and CDR2 from the germline V gene are MNHNS and SASEGT. The CDR3 consists of 15 residues. V was shortened by 6 bases and J by 1 base, with 10 bases between the two germline ends.

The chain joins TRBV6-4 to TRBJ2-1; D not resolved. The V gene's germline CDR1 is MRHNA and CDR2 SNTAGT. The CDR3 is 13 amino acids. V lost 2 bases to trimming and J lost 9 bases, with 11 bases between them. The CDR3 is CASSDNGLSEQFF. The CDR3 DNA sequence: TGTGCCAGCAGTGACAACGGTCTGAGTGAGCAGTTCTTC.

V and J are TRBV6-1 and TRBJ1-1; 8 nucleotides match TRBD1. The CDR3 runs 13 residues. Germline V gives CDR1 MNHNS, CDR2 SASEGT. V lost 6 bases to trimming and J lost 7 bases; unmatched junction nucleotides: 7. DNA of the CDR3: TGTGCCAGCAGACGGACAGGGAGTAATGAAGCTTTCTTT. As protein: CASRRTGSNEAFF.

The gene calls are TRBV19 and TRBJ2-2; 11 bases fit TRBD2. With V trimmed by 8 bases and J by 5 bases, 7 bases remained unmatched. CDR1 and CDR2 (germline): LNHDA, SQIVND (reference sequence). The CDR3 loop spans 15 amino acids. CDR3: CASGTSGSYTGELFF. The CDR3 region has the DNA TGTGCCAGTGGAACTAGCGGGAGTTATACCGGGGAGCTGTTTTTT.

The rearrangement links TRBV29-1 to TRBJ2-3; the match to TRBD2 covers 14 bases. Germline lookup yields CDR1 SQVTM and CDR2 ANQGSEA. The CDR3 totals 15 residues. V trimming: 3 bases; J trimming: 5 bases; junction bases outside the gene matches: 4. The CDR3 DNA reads TGCAGCGTTGAGGGACTAGCGGGAGCAAGAGATACGCAGTATTTT. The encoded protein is CSVEGLAGARDTQYF.

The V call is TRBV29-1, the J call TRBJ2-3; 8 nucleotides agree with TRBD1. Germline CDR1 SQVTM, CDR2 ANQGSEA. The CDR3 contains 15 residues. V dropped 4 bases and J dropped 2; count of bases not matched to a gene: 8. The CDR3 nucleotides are TGCAGCGTTGCTACAGGGGGATATAACACAGATACGCAGTATTTT. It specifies CSVATGGYNTDTQYF.

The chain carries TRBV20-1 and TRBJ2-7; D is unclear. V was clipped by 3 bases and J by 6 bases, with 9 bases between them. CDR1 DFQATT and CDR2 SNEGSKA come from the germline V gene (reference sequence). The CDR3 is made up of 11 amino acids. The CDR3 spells CSASSRSEQYF. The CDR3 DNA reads TGCAGTGCTAGCTCCAGGTCCGAGCAGTACTTC.

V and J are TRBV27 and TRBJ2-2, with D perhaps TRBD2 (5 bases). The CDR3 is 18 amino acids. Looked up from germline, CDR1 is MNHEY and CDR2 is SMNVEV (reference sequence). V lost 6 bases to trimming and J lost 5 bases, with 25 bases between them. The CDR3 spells CASSPFPRRETKTGELFF. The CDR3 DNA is TGTGCCAGCAGCCCGTTTCCGAGACGGGAAACTAAGACCGGGGAGCTGTTTTTT.

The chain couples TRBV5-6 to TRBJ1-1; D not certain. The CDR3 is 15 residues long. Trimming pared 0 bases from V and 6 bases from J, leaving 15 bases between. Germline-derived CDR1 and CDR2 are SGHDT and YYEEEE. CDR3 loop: CASSLGGLGRAEAFF. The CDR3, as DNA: TGTGCCAGCAGCTTGGGCGGGCTAGGCCGTGCTGAAGCTTTCTTT.

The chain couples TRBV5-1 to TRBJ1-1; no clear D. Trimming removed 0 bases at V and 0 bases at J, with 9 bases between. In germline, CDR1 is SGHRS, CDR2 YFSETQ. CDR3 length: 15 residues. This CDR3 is CASSLGPGLNTEAFF. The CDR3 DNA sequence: TGCGCCAGCAGCTTGGGCCCGGGGTTGAACACTGAAGCTTTCTTT.

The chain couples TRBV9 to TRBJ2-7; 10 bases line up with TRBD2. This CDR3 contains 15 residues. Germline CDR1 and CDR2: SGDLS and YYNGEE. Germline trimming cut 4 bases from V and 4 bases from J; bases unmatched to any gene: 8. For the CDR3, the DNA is TGTGCCAGCAGCCCCCGTCTAGCGGGAGTATACGAGCAGTACTTC. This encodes CASSPRLAGVYEQYF.

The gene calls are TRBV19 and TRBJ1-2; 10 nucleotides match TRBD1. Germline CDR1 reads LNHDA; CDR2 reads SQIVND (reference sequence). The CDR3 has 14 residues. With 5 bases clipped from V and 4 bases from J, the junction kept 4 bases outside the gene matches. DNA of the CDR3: TGTGCCAGTAGTGGACAGGGGGGAATCTATGGCTACACCTTC. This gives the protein CASSGQGGIYGYTF.

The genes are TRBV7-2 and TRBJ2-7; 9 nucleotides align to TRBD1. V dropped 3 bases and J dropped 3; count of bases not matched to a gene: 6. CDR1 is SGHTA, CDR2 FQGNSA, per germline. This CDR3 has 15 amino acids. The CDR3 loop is CASSFDRGGLYEQYF. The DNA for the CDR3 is TGTGCCAGCAGCTTTGACAGGGGGGGACTCTACGAGCAGTACTTC.

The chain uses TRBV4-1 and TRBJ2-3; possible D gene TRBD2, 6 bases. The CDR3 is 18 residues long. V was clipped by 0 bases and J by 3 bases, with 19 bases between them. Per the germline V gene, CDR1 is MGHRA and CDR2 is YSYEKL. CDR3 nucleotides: TGCGCCAGCAGCCAAGATTCAGGGCAAATAGCGGCTACAGATACGCAGTATTTT. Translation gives CASSQDSGQIAATDTQYF.

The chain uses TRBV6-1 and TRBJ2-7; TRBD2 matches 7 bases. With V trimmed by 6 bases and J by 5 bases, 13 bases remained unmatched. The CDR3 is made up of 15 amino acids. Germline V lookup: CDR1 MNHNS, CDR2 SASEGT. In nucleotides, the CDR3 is TGTGCCAGCAGCCTGATGGGGCGGGAGAGAAACGAGCAGTACTTC. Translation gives CASSLMGRERNEQYF.

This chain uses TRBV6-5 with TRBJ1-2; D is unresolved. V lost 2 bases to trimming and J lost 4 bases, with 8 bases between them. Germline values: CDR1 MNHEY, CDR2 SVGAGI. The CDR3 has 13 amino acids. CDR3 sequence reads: CASSYRRAYGYTF. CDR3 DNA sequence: TGTGCCAGCAGTTACAGGAGGGCCTATGGCTACACCTTC.